Presented here are 26 T cell receptor beta chains from one specimen sequenced in a study of PD-1 blockade in classical Hodgkin lymphoma. Time point reported: cycle 4 day 1 (C4D1), after more than five weeks of nivolumab. Exposure to brentuximab vedotin varied, and each patient had relapsed following autologous stem cell transplantation. Here immunoSEQ multiplex PCR was the method, and the copy in TCRdb shows in-frame clones only, minus some. The sample consists of over 60,000 clones, over 85% of them appearing once. Here the sequenced sample was peripheral blood mononuclear cells (PBMCs), taken before the fourth cycle of nivolumab. These receptors all stem from a human donor with classical Hodgkin lymphoma.

Only one count was recorded for this clone. The rearrangement links TRBV10-3 to TRBJ1-5; D unclear. The CDR3 is 13 amino acids. The germline V gene has CDR1 ENHRY and CDR2 SYGVKD. V was clipped by 3 bases and J by 4 bases, with 7 bases between them. CDR3 sequence reads: CAISDNPNQPQHF. The CDR3 DNA is TGTGCCATCAGTGACAACCCGAATCAGCCCCAGCATTTT.

The rearrangement links TRBV27 to TRBJ1-5; no firm D call. CDR3 length equals 14 residues. Germline CDR1 and CDR2: MNHEY and SMNVEV (reference sequence). V lost 1 base and J lost 0, with 4 bases in between. In DNA, the CDR3 is TGTGCCAGCAGTTTATGGGGTAGCAATCAGCCCCAGCATTTT. This translates into CASSLWGSNQPQHF.

This chain uses TRBV6-5 with TRBJ1-4; D is unresolved. Germline V gives CDR1 MNHEY, CDR2 SVGAGI. The length of the CDR3 is 16 residues. V lost 2 bases and J 2 bases, leaving 12 bases between the germline ends. In DNA, the CDR3 is TGTGCCAGCAGTTACGGGGTCCCCCTCACTAATGAAAAACTGTTTTTT. It is translated as CASSYGVPLTNEKLFF.

The CDR3 bases are TGTGCCAGCAGCTTTTATCTGGGACTAGCGGGAGGGGCCTACGAGCAGTACTTC. Amino acids: CASSFYLGLAGGAYEQYF. The gene calls are TRBV7-8 and TRBJ2-7; 16 nucleotides align to TRBD2. V shed 3 bases and J 2 bases; nucleotides not matched to a gene: 7. CDR1 and CDR2 from the germline V gene are SGHVS and FQNEAQ. The CDR3 spans 18 residues.

The gene calls are TRBV6-5 and TRBJ2-3, with 7 bases aligning to TRBD2. Germline V lookup: CDR1 MNHEY, CDR2 SVGAGI. The CDR3 runs to 12 residues. The ends lost 5 bases at V and 7 bases at J; junction bases unmatched: 3. The CDR3 protein is CASSRSGNTQYF. CDR3 coding DNA: TGTGCCAGCAGTAGAAGCGGGAATACGCAGTATTTT.

The chain joins TRBV2 to TRBJ2-3; tentative D call: TRBD2 (5 bases). CDR3 length: 17 residues. V gave up 4 bases and J gave up 0 bases, with 17 bases separating them. Germline loops: CDR1 SNHLY, CDR2 FYNNEI. The CDR3 DNA reads as TGTGCCAGCAGTGGAGAGAGAGGGAAATTAAGCACAGATACGCAGTATTTT. It translates to CASSGERGKLSTDTQYF.

The V and J genes are TRBV27 and TRBJ2-7; 10 nucleotides agree with TRBD2. CDR3 size: 14 residues. The germline V gene encodes CDR1 MNHEY and CDR2 SMNVEV (reference sequence). The V and J ends lost 5 bases and 7 bases, in that order; junction bases with no gene match: 8. CDR3 in DNA: TGTGCCAGCAGTCCTAACCTAGCGGGAGTTGAGCAGTACTTC. Protein product: CASSPNLAGVEQYF.

This chain links TRBV27 with TRBJ2-3; TRBD2 might be the D (5 bases). V was cut by 6 bases and J by 1 base, with 8 bases left in between. There are 13 residues in the CDR3. CDR1 MNHEY and CDR2 SMNVEV come from the germline V gene (reference sequence). Here the CDR3 reads CASRQLGTDTQYF. The DNA of the CDR3 is TGTGCCAGCAGACAACTAGGCACAGATACGCAGTATTTT.

The CDR3 sequence: CASRQNTGELFF. CDR3 coding DNA: TGTGCCAGCAGACAGAACACCGGGGAGCTGTTTTTT. The rearrangement joins TRBV11-3 to TRBJ2-2; D gene unclear. The germline V gene has CDR1 SGHNT and CDR2 YENEEA. The CDR3 consists of 12 residues. Trimming took off 6 bases at V and 1 base at J, with 3 bases between the two ends.

The rearrangement links TRBV11-2 to TRBJ2-7; 8 bases agree with TRBD1. Germline V gene lookup returns CDR1 SGHAT and CDR2 FQNNGV. With V trimmed by 1 base and J by 6 bases, 14 bases remained unmatched. CDR3 size: 17 residues. The CDR3 region is CASSLVSLGQGFGEQYF. The CDR3 DNA reads TGTGCCAGCAGCTTAGTTTCCCTTGGACAGGGATTCGGCGAGCAGTACTTC.

This rearrangement joins TRBV7-2 to TRBJ1-1; D is undetermined. The CDR3 covers 13 residues. Germline V gene sequence: CDR1 SGHTA, CDR2 FQGNSA. Trimming removed 5 bases from V and 4 bases from J, with 11 bases in between. The CDR3 protein is CASSLGTITEAFF. CDR3 coding DNA: TGTGCCAGCAGCCTAGGTACAATCACTGAAGCTTTCTTT.

This rearrangement joins TRBV10-3 to TRBJ2-2; 8 bases match TRBD1. Germline assignment: CDR1 ENHRY and CDR2 SYGVKD. Germline trimming cut 11 bases from V and 6 bases from J; bases unmatched to any gene: 11. The CDR3 contains 14 residues. The CDR3, as DNA: TGTGCCTCCATGGACAGGGAATCTCCCGGGGAGCTGTTTTTT. This translates into CASMDRESPGELFF.

The V and J genes are TRBV19 and TRBJ2-1; TRBD1 is a possible D gene (6 bases). V was shortened by 5 bases and J by 2 bases, with 13 bases between the two germline ends. The CDR3 sequence is 15 residues long. Per the germline V gene, CDR1 is LNHDA and CDR2 is SQIVND (reference sequence). The CDR3 nucleotides are TGTGCCAGTAGTCCGCCGGGACACCCCTACAATGAGCAGTTCTTC. This translates into CASSPPGHPYNEQFF. Full variable domain (remainder filled in from reference TRBV19 and TRBJ2-1): DGGITQSPKYLFRKEGQNVTLSCEQNLNHDAMYWYRQDPGQGLRLIYYSQIVNDFQKGDIAEGYSVSREKKESFPLTVTSAQKNPTAFYLCASSPPGHPYNEQFFGPGTRLTVL.

The sample holds a few counts of this clone. J is TRBJ2-2 and V is TRBV14; a possible D gene is TRBD2 (5 bases). The CDR3 runs 14 residues. Trimming pared 5 bases from V and 2 bases from J, leaving 9 bases between. Germline loops: CDR1 SGHDN, CDR2 FVKESK. CDR3 in DNA: TGTGCCAGCAGCTTTCGGGGTAACACCGGGGAGCTGTTTTTT. It specifies CASSFRGNTGELFF.

The chain recombines TRBV5-1 with TRBJ2-3, with D perhaps matching TRBD1 (5 bases). V lost 0 bases and J lost 4, with 12 bases in between. This CDR3 has 15 residues. Germline CDR1 SGHRS, CDR2 YFSETQ. The CDR3 nucleotides read TGCGCCAGCAGCTTGGCCCCAGGGTTGGCAGATACGCAGTATTTT. Its translation: CASSLAPGLADTQYF.

This chain links TRBV5-4 with TRBJ1-1, with D possibly being TRBD1 (6 bases). The V end was cut by 0 bases, the J end by 7 bases, with 22 bases between. Germline lookup yields CDR1 SGHNT and CDR2 YYREEE (reference sequence). This CDR3 spans 17 amino acids. CDR3 DNA: TGTGCCAGCAGCTTGGCGTTGGGCAGGGGCGAGACAGGTGAAGCTTTCTTT. This sequence encodes CASSLALGRGETGEAFF.

The chain links TRBV27 to TRBJ1-3, with 7 nucleotides matching TRBD1. This CDR3 is 15 amino acids long. CDR1 is MNHEY, CDR2 SMNVEV, per germline (reference sequence). V lost 5 bases and J lost 1; bases outside the gene matches: 5. Here the CDR3 reads CASSLRGSSGNTIYF. CDR3 nucleotide sequence: TGTGCCAGCAGTCTCAGGGGGAGTTCTGGAAACACCATATATTTT.

V usage is TRBV10-3 and J usage is TRBJ2-3, with 7 positions matching TRBD2. The V gene's germline CDR1 is ENHRY and CDR2 SYGVKD. With 8 bases clipped from V and 9 bases from J, the junction kept 17 bases outside the gene matches. This CDR3 is 15 amino acids long. DNA for the CDR3: TGTGCCATCCATGGTGAAGCGGGGCCTCGGGAAACGCAGTATTTT. Translated: CAIHGEAGPRETQYF.

V is TRBV5-5 and J is TRBJ2-5; a possible D gene is TRBD2 (5 bases). Germline V gene data show CDR1 as SGHKS and CDR2 as YYEKEE (reference sequence). The CDR3 sequence is 14 residues long. V lost 1 base and J 3 bases, leaving 10 bases between the germline ends. CDR3 in DNA: TGTGCCAGCAGCTTGAACGGGGTCGAAGAGACCCAGTACTTC. It yields the protein CASSLNGVEETQYF.

This clone was observed a single time. The V gene is TRBV4-2, the J gene TRBJ2-1, with no clear D. Germline V lookup: CDR1 LGHNA, CDR2 YNFKEQ. This CDR3 has 15 amino acids. V lost 4 bases, J lost 6 bases, and 16 bases lay in between. In nucleotides, the CDR3 is TGTGCCAGCAGCCCGGATGACAATTGGGGCAATGAGCAGTTCTTC. It encodes CASSPDDNWGNEQFF.

The J gene is TRBJ2-1, the V gene TRBV7-8; 8 positions match TRBD2. CDR1 is SGHVS, CDR2 FQNEAQ, per germline. The CDR3 spans 20 residues. V shed 5 bases, J shed 0 bases, and the junction held 18 bases outside the gene matches. Written as DNA, the CDR3 is TGTGCCAGCAGCCCTCCGGCTGCGGGAGGACATCTGAGCTCCTACAATGAGCAGTTCTTC. Translation: CASSPPAAGGHLSSYNEQFF.

The chain combines TRBV9 with TRBJ2-5; D is possibly TRBD1 (6 bases). The germline V gene encodes CDR1 SGDLS and CDR2 YYNGEE. This CDR3 has 15 amino acids. V gave up 0 bases and J gave up 5 bases, with 14 bases separating them. The CDR3 protein is CASSVASGEKETQYF. The CDR3 coding sequence is TGTGCCAGCAGCGTAGCTTCAGGGGAGAAGGAGACCCAGTACTTC.

The chain combines TRBV5-8 with TRBJ2-7, with a tentative D call TRBD1 (5 bases). V dropped 4 bases and J dropped 2 bases, with 16 bases sitting between them. The CDR3 is 15 amino acids. CDR1 and CDR2 (germline): SGHTS, YDEGEE. The chain's CDR3 is CASSPTVGATYEQYF. The CDR3 DNA follows: TGTGCCAGCAGCCCGACGGTAGGGGCCACCTACGAGCAGTACTTC.

The CDR3 region is CASSLDVGTGSTEAFF. For the CDR3, the DNA is TGTGCCAGCAGCTTAGACGTAGGGACAGGCAGCACTGAAGCTTTCTTT. The V gene is TRBV7-2, the J gene TRBJ1-1; 8 bases fit TRBD1. V shed 1 base, J shed 4 bases, and the junction held 8 bases outside the gene matches. The CDR3 extends over 16 amino acids. The germline V gene encodes CDR1 SGHTA and CDR2 FQGNSA. Using reference TRBV7-2 and TRBJ1-1 for the parts outside the CDR3, the full variable domain is GAGVSQSPSNKVTEKGKDVELRCDPISGHTALYWYRQSLGQGLEFLIYFQGNSAPDKSGLPSDRFSAERTGGSVSTLTIQRTQQEDSAVYLCASSLDVGTGSTEAFFGQGTRLTVV.

The chain joins TRBV4-1 to TRBJ2-1; D is unresolved. V was shortened by 1 base and J by 5 bases, with 3 bases between the two germline ends. The V gene's germline CDR1 is MGHRA and CDR2 YSYEKL. This CDR3 is 12 amino acids long. The CDR3 spells CASSQGNNEQFF. The CDR3 nucleotides read TGCGCCAGCAGCCAAGGGAACAATGAGCAGTTCTTC.

This chain uses TRBV6-4 with TRBJ1-4; D gene unclear. Germline values: CDR1 MRHNA, CDR2 SNTAGT. The V and J ends lost 0 bases and 5 bases respectively, with 31 bases between them. The CDR3 sequence is 22 residues long. In DNA, the CDR3 is TGTGCCAGCAGTGACTCAGGGCCCGCTCGCGATCAAGCCGTAGGCTGGAATGAAAAACTGTTTTTT. It is translated as CASSDSGPARDQAVGWNEKLFF.